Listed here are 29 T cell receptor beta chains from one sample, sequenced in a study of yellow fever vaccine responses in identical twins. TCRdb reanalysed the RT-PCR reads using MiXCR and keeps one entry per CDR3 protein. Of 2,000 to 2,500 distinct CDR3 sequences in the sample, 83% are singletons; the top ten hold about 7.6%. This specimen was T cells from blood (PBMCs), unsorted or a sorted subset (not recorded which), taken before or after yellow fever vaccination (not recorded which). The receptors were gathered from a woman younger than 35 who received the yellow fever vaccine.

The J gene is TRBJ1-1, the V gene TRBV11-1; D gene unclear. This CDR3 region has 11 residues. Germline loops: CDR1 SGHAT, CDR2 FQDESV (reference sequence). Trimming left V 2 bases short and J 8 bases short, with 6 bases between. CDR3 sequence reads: CASSLSPEAFF. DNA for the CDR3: TGTGCCAGCAGCTTAAGTCCCGAAGCTTTCTTT.

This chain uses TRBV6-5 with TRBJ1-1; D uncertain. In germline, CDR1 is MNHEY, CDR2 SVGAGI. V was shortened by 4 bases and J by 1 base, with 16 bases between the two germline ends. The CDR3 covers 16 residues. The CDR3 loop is CASSSLFKVGNTEAFF. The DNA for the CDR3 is TGTGCCAGCAGTTCTCTCTTCAAGGTGGGGAACACTGAAGCTTTCTTT.

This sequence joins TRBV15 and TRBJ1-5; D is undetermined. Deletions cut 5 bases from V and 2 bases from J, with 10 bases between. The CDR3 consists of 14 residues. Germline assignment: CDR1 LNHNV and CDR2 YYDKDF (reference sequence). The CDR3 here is CATSPLSGNQPQHF. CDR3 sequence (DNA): TGTGCCACCAGCCCCCTTAGTGGCAATCAGCCCCAGCATTTT.

CDR3 sequence: CASGLSGTGRNTEAFF. As DNA, the CDR3 is TGTGCTAGTGGTTTGTCCGGGACAGGGCGGAACACTGAAGCTTTCTTT. The rearrangement joins TRBV12-5 to TRBJ1-1, with 9 positions matching TRBD1. CDR3 length: 16 amino acids. Germline V gives CDR1 LGHNT, CDR2 FRNRAP. J gave up 1 base and V 2 bases, and 5 bases lay outside the gene matches.

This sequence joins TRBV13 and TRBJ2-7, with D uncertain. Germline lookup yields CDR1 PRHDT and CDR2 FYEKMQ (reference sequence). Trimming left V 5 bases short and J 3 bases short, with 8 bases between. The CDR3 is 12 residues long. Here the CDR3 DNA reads TGTGCCAGCAGCCCTAGAAACTACGAGCAGTACTTC. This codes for CASSPRNYEQYF. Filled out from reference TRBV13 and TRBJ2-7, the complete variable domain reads AAGVIQSPRHLIKEKRETATLKCYPIPRHDTVYWYQQGPGQDPQFLISFYEKMQSDKGSIPDRFSAQQFSDYHSELNMSSLELGDSALYFCASSPRNYEQYFGPGTRLTVT.

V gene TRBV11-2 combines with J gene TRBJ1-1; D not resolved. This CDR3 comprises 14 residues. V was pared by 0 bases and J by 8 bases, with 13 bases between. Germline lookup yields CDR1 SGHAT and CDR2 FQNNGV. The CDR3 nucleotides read TGTGCCAGCAGCTTAGATCGAGGCCATTTGGAAGCTTTCTTT. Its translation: CASSLDRGHLEAFF.

CDR3 sequence reads: CASSSGQGSCGYTF. The CDR3, as DNA: TGTGCCAGCAGTTCTGGACAGGGATCCTGTGGCTACACCTTC. V usage is TRBV28 and J usage is TRBJ1-2; TRBD1 agrees at 8 bases. CDR3 length equals 14 residues. The V gene end was trimmed by 4 bases and the J gene end by 7 bases; junction bases not matched to a gene: 8. Germline assignment: CDR1 MDHEN and CDR2 SYDVKM.

CDR3 sequence: CASTPSGVEDTEAFF. The DNA of the CDR3 is TGTGCCAGCACCCCATCCGGGGTGGAGGACACTGAAGCTTTCTTT. This sequence joins TRBV9 and TRBJ1-1; D is ambiguous. Germline V gives CDR1 SGDLS, CDR2 YYNGEE. The V end was cut by 6 bases, the J end by 3 bases, with 18 bases between. This CDR3 is 15 amino acids long.

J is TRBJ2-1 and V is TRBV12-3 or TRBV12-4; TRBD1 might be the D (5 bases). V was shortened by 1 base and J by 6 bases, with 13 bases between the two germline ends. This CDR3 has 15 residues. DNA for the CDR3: TGTGCCAGCAGTTTAGGTAGCAGGGTCGGCAATGAGCAGTTCTTC. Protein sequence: CASSLGSRVGNEQFF.

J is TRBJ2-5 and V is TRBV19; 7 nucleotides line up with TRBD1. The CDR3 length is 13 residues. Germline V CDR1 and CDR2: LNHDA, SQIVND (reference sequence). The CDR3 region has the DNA TGTGCACGATTCGTAGGGGGCAAAGAGACCCAGTACTTC. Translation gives CARFVGGKETQYF.

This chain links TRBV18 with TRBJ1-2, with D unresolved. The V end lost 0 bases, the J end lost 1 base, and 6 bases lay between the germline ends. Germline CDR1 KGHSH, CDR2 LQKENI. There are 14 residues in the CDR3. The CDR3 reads CASSPPAFNYGYTF. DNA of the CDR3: TGTGCCAGCTCACCACCGGCTTTTAACTATGGCTACACCTTC.

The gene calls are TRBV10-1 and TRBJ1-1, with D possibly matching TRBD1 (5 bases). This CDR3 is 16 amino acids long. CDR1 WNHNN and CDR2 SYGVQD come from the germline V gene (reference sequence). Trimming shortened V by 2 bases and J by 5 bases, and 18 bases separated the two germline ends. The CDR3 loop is CASSESQEPRGTEAFF. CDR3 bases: TGCGCCAGCAGTGAGAGCCAGGAACCCCGGGGGACTGAAGCTTTCTTT.

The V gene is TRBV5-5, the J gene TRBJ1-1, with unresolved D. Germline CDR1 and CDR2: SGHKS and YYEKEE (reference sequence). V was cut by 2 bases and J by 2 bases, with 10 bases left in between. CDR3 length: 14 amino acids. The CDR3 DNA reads TGTGCCAGCAGCTTATATGGCGGAAACACTGAAGCTTTCTTT. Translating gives CASSLYGGNTEAFF.

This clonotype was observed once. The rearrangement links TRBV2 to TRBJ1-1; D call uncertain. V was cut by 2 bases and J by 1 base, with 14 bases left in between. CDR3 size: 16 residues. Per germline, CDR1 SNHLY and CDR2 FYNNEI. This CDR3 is CASSEPLLHPNTEAFF. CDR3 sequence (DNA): TGTGCCAGCAGTGAACCCCTTTTACATCCGAACACTGAAGCTTTCTTT.

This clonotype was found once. The CDR3 bases are TGTGCCAGCACCGGACAGATGAACACTGAAGCTTTCTTT. Residues: CASTGQMNTEAFF. This sequence joins TRBV12-3 or TRBV12-4 and TRBJ1-1; D perhaps matches TRBD1 (6 bases). V dropped 7 bases and J dropped 0 bases, with 9 bases sitting between them. The CDR3 extends over 13 amino acids.

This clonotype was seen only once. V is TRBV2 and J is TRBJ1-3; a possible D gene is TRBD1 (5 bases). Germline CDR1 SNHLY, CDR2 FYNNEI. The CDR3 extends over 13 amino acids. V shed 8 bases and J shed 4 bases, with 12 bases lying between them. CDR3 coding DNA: TGTGCCAGCTGGGGGGGAGCAGGAAACACCATATATTTT. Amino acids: CASWGGAGNTIYF.

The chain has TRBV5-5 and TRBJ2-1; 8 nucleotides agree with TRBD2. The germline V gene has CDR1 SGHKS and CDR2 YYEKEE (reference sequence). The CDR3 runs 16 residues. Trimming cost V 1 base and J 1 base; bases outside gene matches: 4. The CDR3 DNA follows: TGTGCCAGCAGCTTGCGAGGCGGGAGGTCCTACAATGAGCAGTTCTTC. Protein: CASSLRGGRSYNEQFF.

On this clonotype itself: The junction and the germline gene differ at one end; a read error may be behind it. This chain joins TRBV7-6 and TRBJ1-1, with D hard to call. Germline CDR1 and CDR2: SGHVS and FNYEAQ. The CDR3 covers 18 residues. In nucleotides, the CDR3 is TGTGCCAGCAGCTTAGCGGGTTGGGCAGTGAAAATGAACACTGAAGCTTTGTTT. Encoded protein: CASSLAGWAVKMNTEALF.

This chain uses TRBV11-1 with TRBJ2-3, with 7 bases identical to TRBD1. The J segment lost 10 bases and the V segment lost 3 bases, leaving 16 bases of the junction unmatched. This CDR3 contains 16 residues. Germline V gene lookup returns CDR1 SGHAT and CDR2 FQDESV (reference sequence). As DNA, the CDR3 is TGTGCCAGCAGCTTTAGATCGGTTCGGGACAGCCTGGCGCAGTATTTT. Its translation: CASSFRSVRDSLAQYF.

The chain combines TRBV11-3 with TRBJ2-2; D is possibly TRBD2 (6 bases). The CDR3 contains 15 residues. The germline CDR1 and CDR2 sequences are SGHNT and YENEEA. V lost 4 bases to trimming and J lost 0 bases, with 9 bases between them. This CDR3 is CASSSGGTNTGELFF. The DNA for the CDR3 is TGTGCCAGCAGCTCCGGGGGAACGAACACCGGGGAGCTGTTTTTT.

The CDR3 DNA sequence: TGCGCCAGCAGCCAAGAACTTAGAGGGCAGTTCTTC. The encoded protein is CASSQELRGQFF. V gene TRBV4-1 combines with J gene TRBJ2-1; no clear D. The length of the CDR3 is 12 residues. CDR1 is MGHRA, CDR2 YSYEKL, per germline. V was clipped by 0 bases and J by 12 bases, with 9 bases between them.

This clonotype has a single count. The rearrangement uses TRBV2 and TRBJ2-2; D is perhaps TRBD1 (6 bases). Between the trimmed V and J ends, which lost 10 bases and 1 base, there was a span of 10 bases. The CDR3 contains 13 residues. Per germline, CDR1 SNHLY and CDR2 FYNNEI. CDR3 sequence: CAIRTVNTGELFF. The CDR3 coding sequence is TGTGCCATCCGGACAGTGAACACCGGGGAGCTGTTTTTT. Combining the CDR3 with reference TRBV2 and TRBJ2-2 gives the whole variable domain EPEVTQTPSHQVTQMGQEVILRCVPISNHLYFYWYRQILGQKVEFLVSFYNNEISEKSEIFDDQFSVERPDGSNFTLKIRSTKLEDSAMYFCAIRTVNTGELFFGEGSRLTVL.

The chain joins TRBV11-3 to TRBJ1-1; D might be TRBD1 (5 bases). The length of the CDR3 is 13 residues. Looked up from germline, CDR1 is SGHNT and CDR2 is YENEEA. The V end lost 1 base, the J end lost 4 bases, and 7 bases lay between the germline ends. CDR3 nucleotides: TGTGCCAGCAGCTTAGTGGGGGGCACTGAAGCTTTCTTT. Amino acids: CASSLVGGTEAFF.

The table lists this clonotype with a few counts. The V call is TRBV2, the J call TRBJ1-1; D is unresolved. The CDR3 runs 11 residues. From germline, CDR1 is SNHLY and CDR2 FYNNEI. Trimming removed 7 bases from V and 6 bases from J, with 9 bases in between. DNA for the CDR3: TGTGCCAGCACAGAGACCGCTGAAGCTTTCTTT. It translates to CASTETAEAFF. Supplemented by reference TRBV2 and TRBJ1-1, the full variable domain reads EPEVTQTPSHQVTQMGQEVILRCVPISNHLYFYWYRQILGQKVEFLVSFYNNEISEKSEIFDDQFSVERPDGSNFTLKIRSTKLEDSAMYFCASTETAEAFFGQGTRLTVV.

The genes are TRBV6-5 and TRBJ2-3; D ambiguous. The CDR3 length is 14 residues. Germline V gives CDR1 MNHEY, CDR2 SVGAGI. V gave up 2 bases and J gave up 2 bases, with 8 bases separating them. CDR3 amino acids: CASSYEGYTDTQYF. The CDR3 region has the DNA TGTGCCAGCAGTTACGAAGGTTACACAGATACGCAGTATTTT.

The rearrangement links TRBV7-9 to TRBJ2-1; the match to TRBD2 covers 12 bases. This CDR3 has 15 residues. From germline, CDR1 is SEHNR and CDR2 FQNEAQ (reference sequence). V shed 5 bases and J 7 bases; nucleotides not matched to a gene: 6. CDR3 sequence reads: CASSAPSGGGNEQFF. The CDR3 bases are TGTGCCAGCAGCGCACCTAGCGGGGGGGGGAATGAGCAGTTCTTC.

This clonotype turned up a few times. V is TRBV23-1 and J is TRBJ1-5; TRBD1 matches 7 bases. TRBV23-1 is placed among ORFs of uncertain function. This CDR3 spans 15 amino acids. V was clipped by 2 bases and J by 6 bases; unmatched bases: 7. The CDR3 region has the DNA TGCGCCAGCAGTCAAGTCAGGGGGGTCGCTCAGCCCCAGCATTTT. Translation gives CASSQVRGVAQPQHF.

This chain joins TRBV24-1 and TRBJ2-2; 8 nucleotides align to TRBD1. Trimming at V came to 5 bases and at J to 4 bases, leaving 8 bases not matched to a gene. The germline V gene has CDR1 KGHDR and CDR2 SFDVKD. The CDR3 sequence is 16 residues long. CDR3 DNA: TGTGCCACCAGTGCAGAGGACAGGGCCCCCACCGGGGAGCTGTTTTTT. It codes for CATSAEDRAPTGELFF.

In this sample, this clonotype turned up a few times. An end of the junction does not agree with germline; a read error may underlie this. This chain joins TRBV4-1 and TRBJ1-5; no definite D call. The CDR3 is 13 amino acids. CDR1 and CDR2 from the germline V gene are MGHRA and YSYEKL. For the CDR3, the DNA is TGCGCCAGCAGTCAAGGCAGCAATCAGCCCCAGCATTTT. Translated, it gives CASSQGSNQPQHF.